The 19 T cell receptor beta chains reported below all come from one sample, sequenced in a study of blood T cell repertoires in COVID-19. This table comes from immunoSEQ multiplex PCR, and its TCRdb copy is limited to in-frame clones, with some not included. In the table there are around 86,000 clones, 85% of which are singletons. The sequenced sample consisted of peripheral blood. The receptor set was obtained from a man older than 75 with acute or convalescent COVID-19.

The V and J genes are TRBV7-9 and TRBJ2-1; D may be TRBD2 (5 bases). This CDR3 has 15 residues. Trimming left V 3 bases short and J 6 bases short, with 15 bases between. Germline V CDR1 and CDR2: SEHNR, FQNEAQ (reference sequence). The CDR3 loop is CASSLEVLGFNEQFF. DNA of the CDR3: TGTGCCAGCAGCTTGGAGGTGCTCGGGTTCAATGAGCAGTTCTTC.

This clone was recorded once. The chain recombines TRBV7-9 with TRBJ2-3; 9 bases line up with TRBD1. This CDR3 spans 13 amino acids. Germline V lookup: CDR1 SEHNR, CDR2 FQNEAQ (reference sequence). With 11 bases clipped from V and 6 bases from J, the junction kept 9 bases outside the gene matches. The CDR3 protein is CAGTGSGADTQYF. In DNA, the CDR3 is TGTGCCGGGACAGGGTCCGGAGCGGATACGCAGTATTTT.

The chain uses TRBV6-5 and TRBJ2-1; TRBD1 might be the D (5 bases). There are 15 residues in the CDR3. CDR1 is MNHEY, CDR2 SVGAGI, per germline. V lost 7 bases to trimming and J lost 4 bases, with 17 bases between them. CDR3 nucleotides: TGTGCCAGCACTCCAGGGTCTTCGGGTTACAATGAGCAGTTCTTC. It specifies CASTPGSSGYNEQFF.

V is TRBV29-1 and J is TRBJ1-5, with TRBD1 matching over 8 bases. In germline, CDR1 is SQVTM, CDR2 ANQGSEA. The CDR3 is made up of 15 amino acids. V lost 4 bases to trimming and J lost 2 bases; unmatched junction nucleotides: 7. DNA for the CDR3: TGCAGCGTTGCCAGGGGGCGCGAGGGCAATCAGCCCCAGCATTTT. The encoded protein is CSVARGREGNQPQHF.

The DNA for the CDR3 is TGCAGCGTGATCCAAGGACTAGCGGGGGGAGATCGTTACAATGAGCAGTTCTTC. Amino acid sequence: CSVIQGLAGGDRYNEQFF. This chain uses TRBV29-1 with TRBJ2-1; TRBD2 matches 14 bases. Trimming at V came to 6 bases and at J to 4 bases, leaving 14 bases not matched to a gene. The CDR3 runs to 18 residues. Germline-derived CDR1 and CDR2 are SQVTM and ANQGSEA.

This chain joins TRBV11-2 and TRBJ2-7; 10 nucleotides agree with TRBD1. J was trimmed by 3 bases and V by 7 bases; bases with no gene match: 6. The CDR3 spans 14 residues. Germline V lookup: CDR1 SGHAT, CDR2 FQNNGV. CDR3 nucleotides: TGTGCCAGCACCCCCGGGACAGGGGTCTACGAGCAGTACTTC. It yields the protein CASTPGTGVYEQYF.

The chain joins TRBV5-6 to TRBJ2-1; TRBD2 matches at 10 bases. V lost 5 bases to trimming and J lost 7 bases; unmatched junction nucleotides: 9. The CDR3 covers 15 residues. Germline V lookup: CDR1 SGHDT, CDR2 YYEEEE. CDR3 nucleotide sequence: TGTGCCAGCAGTGGCGGACTAGCGGAGTTGAATGAGCAGTTCTTC. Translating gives CASSGGLAELNEQFF.

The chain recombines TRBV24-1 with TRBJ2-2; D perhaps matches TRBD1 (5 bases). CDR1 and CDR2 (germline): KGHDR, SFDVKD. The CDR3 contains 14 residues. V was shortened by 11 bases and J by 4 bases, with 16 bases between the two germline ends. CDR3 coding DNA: TGTGCCAGTAACTCAGGGAAGGGCACCGGGGAGCTGTTTTTT. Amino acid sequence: CASNSGKGTGELFF.

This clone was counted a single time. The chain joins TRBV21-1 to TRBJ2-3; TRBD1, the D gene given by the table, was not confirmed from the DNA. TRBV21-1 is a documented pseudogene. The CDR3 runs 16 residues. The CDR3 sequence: CASSKAGTLNTDTQYF. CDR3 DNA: TGTGCCAGCAGCAAAGCCGGGACATTAAACACAGATACGCAGTATTTT.

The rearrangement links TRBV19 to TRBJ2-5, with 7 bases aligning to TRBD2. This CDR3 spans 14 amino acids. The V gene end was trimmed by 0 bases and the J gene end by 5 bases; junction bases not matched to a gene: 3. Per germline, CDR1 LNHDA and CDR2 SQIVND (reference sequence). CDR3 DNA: TGTGCCAGTAGTATAGATCGGGGGGTGGAGACCCAGTACTTC. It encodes CASSIDRGVETQYF.

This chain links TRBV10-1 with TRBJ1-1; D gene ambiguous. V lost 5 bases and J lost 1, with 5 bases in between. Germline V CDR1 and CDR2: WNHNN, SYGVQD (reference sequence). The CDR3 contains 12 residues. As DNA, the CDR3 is TGCGCCAGCAGTCGGGAGAACACTGAAGCTTTCTTT. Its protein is CASSRENTEAFF.

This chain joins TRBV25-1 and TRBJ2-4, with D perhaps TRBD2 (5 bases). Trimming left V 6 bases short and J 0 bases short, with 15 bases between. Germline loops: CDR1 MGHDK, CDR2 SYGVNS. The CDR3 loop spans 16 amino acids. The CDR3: CASSPGRDRAKNIQYF. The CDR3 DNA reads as TGTGCCAGCAGCCCCGGACGGGATCGAGCCAAAAACATTCAGTACTTC.

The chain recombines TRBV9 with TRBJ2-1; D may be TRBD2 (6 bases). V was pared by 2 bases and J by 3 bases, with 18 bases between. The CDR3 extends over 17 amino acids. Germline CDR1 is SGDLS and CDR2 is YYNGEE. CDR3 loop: CASSVRTGGLDYNEQFF. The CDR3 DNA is TGTGCCAGCAGCGTGAGAACCGGGGGTTTGGACTACAATGAGCAGTTCTTC.

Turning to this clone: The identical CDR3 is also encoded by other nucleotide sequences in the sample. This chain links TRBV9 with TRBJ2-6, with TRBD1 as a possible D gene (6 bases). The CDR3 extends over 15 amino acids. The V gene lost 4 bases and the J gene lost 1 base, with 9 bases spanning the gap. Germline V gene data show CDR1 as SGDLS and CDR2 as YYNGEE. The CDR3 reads CASSLTGSGANVLTF. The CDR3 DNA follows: TGTGCCAGCAGCTTAACAGGGTCTGGGGCCAACGTCCTGACTTTC.

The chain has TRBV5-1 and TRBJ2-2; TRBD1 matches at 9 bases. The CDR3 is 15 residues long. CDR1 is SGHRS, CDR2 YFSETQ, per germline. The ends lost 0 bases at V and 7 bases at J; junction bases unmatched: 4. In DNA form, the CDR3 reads TGCGCCAGCAGCTTGGGGGACAGGGTCGTCGGGGAGCTGTTTTTT. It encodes CASSLGDRVVGELFF.

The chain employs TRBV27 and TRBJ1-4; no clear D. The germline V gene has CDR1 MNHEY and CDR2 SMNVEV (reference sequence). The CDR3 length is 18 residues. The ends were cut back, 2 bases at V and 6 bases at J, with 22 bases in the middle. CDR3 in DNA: TGTGCCAGCAGTTTAAGGCCCCCCGGGGTCGGACCAGATGAAAAACTGTTTTTT. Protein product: CASSLRPPGVGPDEKLFF.

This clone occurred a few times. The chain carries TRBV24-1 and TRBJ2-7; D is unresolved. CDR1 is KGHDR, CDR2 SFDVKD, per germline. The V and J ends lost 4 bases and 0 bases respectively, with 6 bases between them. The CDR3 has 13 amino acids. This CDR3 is CATSESLSYEQYF. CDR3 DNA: TGTGCCACCAGTGAGTCCCTCTCCTACGAGCAGTACTTC.

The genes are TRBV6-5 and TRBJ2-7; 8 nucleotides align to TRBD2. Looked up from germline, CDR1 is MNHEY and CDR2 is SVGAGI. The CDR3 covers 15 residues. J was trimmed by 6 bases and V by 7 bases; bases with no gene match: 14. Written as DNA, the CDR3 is TGTGCCAGCAAAGTAGCGGGGTTGGGGCTGGGCGAGCAGTACTTC. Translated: CASKVAGLGLGEQYF.

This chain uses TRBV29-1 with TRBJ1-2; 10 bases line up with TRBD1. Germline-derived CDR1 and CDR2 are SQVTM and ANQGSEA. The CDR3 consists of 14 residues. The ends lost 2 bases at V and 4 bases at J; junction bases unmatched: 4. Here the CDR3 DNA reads TGCAGCGTTGAATTGGGACAGGGGACCTATGGCTACACCTTC. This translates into CSVELGQGTYGYTF.